The rows below give T cell receptor beta chains drawn from one sample of a study of T cells after posttransplantation cyclophosphamide. Profiling relied on immunoSEQ multiplex PCR, and the TCRdb table lists in-frame clones only, not all of them. In total the sample includes about 25,000 clones, none of them seen once. The sample comprised PBMCs. These receptors came from a woman aged 45-60 years in good health, CMV-negative, and a related stem cell transplant donor. Each CDR3 is given with its conserved first and last residue. D genes are given only for firm matches. A clone size is listed for some rows: how often the clone was seen (once, few, many), or a class if it is expanded.

D: TRBD1; J: TRBJ1-1; V: TRBV6-5; size: many; CDR3: CASSAPDRVTEAFF; DNA: TGTGCCAGCAGTGCCCCGGACAGGGTAACTGAAGCTTTCTTT
D: NA; J: TRBJ2-1; V: TRBV5-1; size: many; CDR3: CASTSLEGRYNEQFF; DNA: TGCGCCAGCACCTCTCTGGAGGGCCGGTACAATGAGCAGTTCTTC
D: TRBD1; J: TRBJ2-2; V: TRBV28; size: many; CDR3: CASWTGGGPGELFF; DNA: TGTGCCAGCTGGACAGGGGGAGGTCCCGGGGAGCTGTTTTTT
D: NA; J: TRBJ2-1; V: TRBV28; size: many; CDR3: CASLTQGLRYNEQFF; DNA: TGTGCCAGTTTAACTCAGGGGCTAAGGTACAATGAGCAGTTCTTC
D: NA; J: TRBJ2-7; V: TRBV6-1; size: many; CDR3: CASNLRSSYEQYF; DNA: TGTGCCAGCAATTTGCGGAGCTCCTACGAGCAGTACTTC
D: TRBD1; J: TRBJ2-2; V: TRBV11-3; size: many; CDR3: CASSLGEGASGELFF; DNA: TGTGCCAGCAGCTTAGGAGAGGGGGCCAGCGGGGAGCTGTTTTTT
D: TRBD2; J: TRBJ2-7; V: TRBV6-6; size: NA; CDR3: CASTLGEGYEQYF; DNA: TGTGCCAGCACGTTAGGGGAGGGCTACGAGCAGTACTTC
D: TRBD1; J: TRBJ2-3; V: TRBV10-3; size: many; CDR3: CAISEGQGTDTQYF; DNA: TGTGCCATCAGCGAGGGACAGGGGACAGATACGCAGTATTTT
D: NA; J: TRBJ1-2; V: TRBV7-2; size: many; CDR3: CASSHRQDGYTF; DNA: TGTGCCAGCAGCCATCGACAGGATGGCTACACCTTC
D: TRBD1; J: TRBJ1-5; V: TRBV29-1; size: many; CDR3: CSVGQGYQPQHF; DNA: TGCAGCGTTGGACAGGGTTATCAGCCCCAGCATTTT
D: NA; J: TRBJ1-5; V: TRBV19; size: many; CDR3: CASSIRGSGNQPQHF; DNA: TGTGCCAGTAGTATCCGGGGATCGGGCAATCAGCCCCAGCATTTT
D: NA; J: TRBJ2-2; V: TRBV7-9; size: many; CDR3: CASSLVRGNTGELFF; DNA: TGTGCCAGCAGCTTAGTTCGGGGAAACACCGGGGAGCTGTTTTTT
D: TRBD2; J: TRBJ2-5; V: TRBV4-1; size: many; CDR3: CASSQDSMAGGPGETQYF; DNA: TGCGCCAGCAGCCAAGATTCAATGGCGGGAGGGCCCGGGGAGACCCAGTACTTC
D: TRBD2; J: TRBJ2-7; V: TRBV28; size: many; CDR3: CASSLQLGTSGRPSYEQYF; DNA: TGTGCCAGCAGTTTACAACTGGGGACTAGCGGGAGGCCCTCTTACGAGCAGTACTTC
D: NA; J: TRBJ1-4; V: TRBV6-6; size: many; CDR3: CASSYEAEKLFF; DNA: TGTGCCAGCAGTTACGAAGCTGAAAAACTGTTTTTT
D: NA; J: TRBJ1-4; V: TRBV6-6; size: few; CDR3: CASSKQDNEKLFF; DNA: TGTGCCAGCAGCAAACAGGATAATGAAAAACTGTTTTTT
D: NA; J: TRBJ2-2; V: TRBV6-4; size: many; CDR3: CASSEGDTGELFF; DNA: TGTGCCAGCAGTGAAGGGGACACCGGGGAGCTGTTTTTT
D: TRBD1; J: TRBJ2-3; V: TRBV10-1; size: many; CDR3: CASSMAAGGADTQYF; DNA: TGCGCCAGCAGTATGGCGGCAGGGGGCGCAGATACGCAGTATTTT
D: NA; J: TRBJ2-4; V: TRBV9; size: many; CDR3: CASSVSPPGIQYF; DNA: TGTGCCAGCAGCGTATCCCCCCCAGGCATTCAGTACTTC
D: NA; J: TRBJ1-2; V: TRBV23-1; size: few; CDR3: CASSQKSSGVPIFGYTF; DNA: TGCGCCAGCAGCCAGAAGAGCTCGGGGGTGCCTATATTTGGCTACACCTTC
D: TRBD1; J: TRBJ2-5; V: TRBV11-3; size: many; CDR3: CASSLDLGGIDRGSGETQYF; DNA: TGTGCCAGCAGCTTAGATCTGGGGGGTATCGACAGGGGGTCCGGGGAGACCCAGTACTTC
D: TRBD1; J: TRBJ1-1; V: TRBV19; size: many; CDR3: CASTRTGNTEAFF; DNA: TGTGCCAGTACCCGGACAGGGAACACTGAAGCTTTCTTT
D: TRBD2; J: TRBJ2-7; V: TRBV28; size: many; CDR3: CASSYPSGRFGYEQYF; DNA: TGTGCCAGCAGTTATCCTAGCGGTAGGTTCGGCTACGAGCAGTACTTC
D: NA; J: TRBJ1-1; V: TRBV7-6; size: many; CDR3: CASSQQDSLNTEAFF; DNA: TGTGCCAGCAGCCAGCAGGACAGTTTGAACACTGAAGCTTTCTTT
D: TRBD1; J: TRBJ1-6; V: TRBV5-6; size: many; CDR3: CASSDRGTGNSPLHF; DNA: TGTGCCAGCAGCGACCGGGGGACAGGCAATTCACCCCTCCACTTT